A selection of T cell receptor beta chains follows, all from one sample in a study of blood T cell repertoires in COVID-19. Measured with immunoSEQ multiplex PCR; TCRdb has only the in-frame clones, and not every one. Of about 99,000 clones listed, around nine tenths are singletons. Material: peripheral blood. All receptors derive from a man aged 50 or older in a cohort sampled during active COVID-19. Both conserved end residues are part of each CDR3. Each record gives: D gene, J gene, clone size, V gene, CDR3 protein, CDR3 DNA. The D gene is left open where the match is weak. Some rows mark clone size as missing; the rest say once, few, many or name a class of expanded clone.

- | TRBJ2-6 | - | TRBV5-1 | CASSSTTGSGANVLTF | TGCGCCAGCAGTTCAACCACTGGCTCTGGGGCCAACGTCCTGACTTTC
- | TRBJ2-2 | - | TRBV7-3 | CASSSHGTTYGELFF | TGTGCCAGCAGCTCACATGGGACAACATACGGGGAGCTGTTTTTT
- | TRBJ2-6 | - | TRBV2 | CARSSSSGANVLTF | TGTGCCAGATCGTCGTCTTCTGGGGCCAACGTCCTGACTTTC
- | TRBJ1-5 | - | TRBV28 | CASSYVRGGGYSNQPQHF | TGTGCCAGCAGCTACGTAAGAGGCGGGGGTTATAGCAATCAGCCCCAGCATTTT
TRBD1 | TRBJ1-2 | - | TRBV5-6 | CASSLAFVGQGNYGYTF | TGTGCCAGCAGCTTGGCGTTCGTGGGACAGGGAAACTATGGCTACACCTTC
TRBD2 | TRBJ2-5 | - | TRBV5-1 | CASSFLAGGQETQYF | TGCGCCAGCAGCTTTCTAGCGGGGGGCCAAGAGACCCAGTACTTC
- | TRBJ1-2 | - | TRBV6-5 | CASSYEGLGGYTF | TGTGCCAGCAGTTACGAGGGTTTGGGTGGCTACACCTTC
- | TRBJ1-5 | - | TRBV2 | CASNRDPYSNQPQHF | TGTGCCAGCAACAGGGACCCTTATAGCAATCAGCCCCAGCATTTT
TRBD1 | TRBJ1-4 | - | TRBV29-1 | CSVAKGAANEKLFF | TGCAGCGTGGCCAAGGGGGCCGCTAATGAAAAACTGTTTTTT
- | TRBJ2-2 | - | TRBV18 | CASSLKESNTGELFF | TGTGCCAGCTCACTCAAGGAGTCGAACACCGGGGAGCTGTTTTTT
TRBD2 | TRBJ2-7 | - | TRBV5-1 | CASSLGGTSVNEQYF | TGCGCCAGCAGCTTGGGCGGGACTAGCGTCAACGAGCAGTACTTC
- | TRBJ1-5 | - | TRBV6-5 | CASRVAGQGQPQHF | TGTGCCAGCAGAGTTGCAGGCCAGGGGCAGCCCCAGCATTTT
TRBD1 | TRBJ1-1 | - | TRBV7-2 | CASSLGRRDRGRTEAFF | TGTGCCAGCAGCCTTGGGCGCCGGGACAGGGGGCGAACTGAAGCTTTCTTT
TRBD1 | TRBJ1-1 | once | TRBV5-4 | CASSLGGTGPLNTEAFF | TGTGCCAGCAGCTTGGGGGGGACAGGGCCGCTGAACACTGAAGCTTTCTTT
TRBD2 | TRBJ2-1 | - | TRBV28 | CASTTITSGGGWEPPYNEQFF | TGTGCCAGCACGACTATAACTAGCGGCGGGGGATGGGAGCCTCCTTACAATGAGCAGTTCTTC
TRBD1 | TRBJ1-1 | - | TRBV18 | CASSRGQVMNTEAFF | TGTGCCAGCTCACGGGGACAGGTCATGAACACTGAAGCTTTCTTT
- | TRBJ1-4 | - | TRBV4-2 | CASSQDTRREKLFF | TGTGCCAGCAGCCAAGATACCCGGCGGGAAAAACTGTTTTTT
TRBD1 | TRBJ2-1 | - | TRBV5-1 | CASSPTQGANYNEQFF | TGCGCCAGCAGCCCAACACAGGGGGCGAATTACAATGAGCAGTTCTTC
- | TRBJ2-3 | - | TRBV5-6 | CASSREPYRSTDTQYF | TGTGCCAGCAGCCGGGAACCGTACCGAAGCACAGATACGCAGTATTTT